This T cell receptor beta chain emerged from a study of blood T cell repertoires in COVID-19. Study details: Spain, Italy and the United States supplied samples that represented acute and convalescent COVID-19. T cells, B-cell-depleted T cells, or PBMCs provided the cDNA or gDNA that served as material.

In the authors' methods: Nucleated cell number was recorded as an estimate derived from reference gene primer amplification. The protocol was immunoSEQ multiplex PCR, while the TCRdb copy is restricted to in-frame clones and leaves out a portion. V, J and clone size derive from that table, while D and trimming were established from the DNA sequence. The sample records 150,000 to 200,000 clones, about 80% being singletons. Germline lookup yields CDR1 SGHAT and CDR2 FQDESV (reference sequence). This CDR3 spans 15 amino acids. Trimming cost V 2 bases and J 0 bases; bases outside gene matches: 3. Source material: peripheral blood. The chain employs TRBV11-1 and TRBJ1-2, with 7 bases that match TRBD1. This receptor was taken from a human donor with acute or convalescent COVID-19. The donor label of this sample is uncertain. The CDR3 sequence is CASSLQGGANYGYTF. The CDR3 nucleotides are TGTGCCAGCAGCTTACAGGGGGGAGCTAACTATGGCTACACCTTC.